These 27 T cell receptor beta chains originate from one sample sequenced in a study of OX40 agonist ivuxolimab in advanced cancers. The assay was immunoSEQ multiplex PCR, and TCRdb's table has in-frame clones only and misses some. Among tens of thousands of clones, roughly 84% were seen once, and the ten largest hold approximately 28%. Sequenced here: CD4+ or CD8+ T cells sorted from blood, sampled in a trial of the OX40 agonist ivuxolimab. These TCRs come from an adult with an advanced solid tumor such as melanoma, head and neck, liver or kidney cancer.

Only one count was recorded for this clone. The chain carries TRBV5-5 and TRBJ1-4, with a tentative D call TRBD1 (5 bases). The length of the CDR3 is 16 residues. Trimming removed 3 bases at V and 5 bases at J, with 17 bases between. Germline loops: CDR1 SGHKS, CDR2 YYEKEE (reference sequence). The CDR3 coding sequence is TGTGCCAGCAGCTGGACCCCAGGGTTCATGAATGAAAAACTGTTTTTT. This gives the protein CASSWTPGFMNEKLFF. The full variable domain, in which reference TRBV5-5 and TRBJ1-4 provide the parts outside the CDR3, is DAGVTQSPTHLIKTRGQQVTLRCSPISGHKSVSWYQQVLGQGPQFIFQYYEKEERGRGNFPDRFSARQFPNYSSELNVNALLLGDSALYLCASSWTPGFMNEKLFFGSGTQLSVL.

This clone has only one observation. The chain carries TRBV7-9 and TRBJ2-3, with 7 nucleotides matching TRBD1. The CDR3 extends over 15 amino acids. Germline CDR1 reads SEHNR; CDR2 reads FQNEAQ (reference sequence). The J segment lost 4 bases and the V segment lost 5 bases, leaving 9 bases of the junction unmatched. The CDR3 DNA follows: TGTGCCAGCAGCCCGCGTCGACAGGGATCAGATACGCAGTATTTT. This sequence encodes CASSPRRQGSDTQYF. Drawing the rest from reference TRBV7-9 and TRBJ2-3, the complete variable domain is DTGVSQNPRHKITKRGQNVTFRCDPISEHNRLYWYRQTLGQGPEFLTYFQNEAQLEKSRLLSDRFSAERPKGSFSTLEIQRTEQGDSAMYLCASSPRRQGSDTQYFGPGTRLTVL.

The J gene is TRBJ1-2, the V gene TRBV15; no definite D call. V was clipped by 0 bases and J by 4 bases, with 9 bases between them. Germline V gene sequence: CDR1 LNHNV, CDR2 YYDKDF (reference sequence). This CDR3 spans 14 amino acids. As DNA, the CDR3 is TGTGCCACCAGCAGAGAAGGGATTGGCTATGGCTACACCTTC. Protein product: CATSREGIGYGYTF.

The chain uses TRBV9 and TRBJ2-7; 13 bases are shared with TRBD2. V dropped 3 bases and J dropped 5; count of bases not matched to a gene: 5. The CDR3 is 15 amino acids. CDR1 is SGDLS and CDR2 is YYNGEE in the germline V gene. The CDR3 nucleotides are TGTGCCAGCAGCGGAGGACTAGCGGGAGACCACGAGCAGTACTTC. Translating it yields CASSGGLAGDHEQYF.

The sample holds a few counts of this clone. This rearrangement joins TRBV4-1 to TRBJ2-2, with D hard to call. CDR1 is MGHRA, CDR2 YSYEKL, per germline. Trimming stripped 4 bases from V and 6 bases from J, with 9 bases between. The CDR3 is 13 amino acids. Here the CDR3 DNA reads TGCGCCAGCAGCCCCGACTGGGCCGGGGAGCTGTTTTTT. This translates into CASSPDWAGELFF.

The genes are TRBV7-8 and TRBJ2-3, with TRBD2 as a possible D gene (6 bases). The V end lost 1 base, the J end lost 1 base, and 9 bases lay between the germline ends. In germline, CDR1 is SGHVS, CDR2 FQNEAQ. The CDR3 runs to 15 residues. The CDR3 is CASSLDGTGTDTQYF. Here the CDR3 DNA reads TGTGCCAGCAGCTTAGATGGGACTGGCACAGATACGCAGTATTTT.

The DNA of the CDR3 is TGTGCCATCAGTGAGTCGACGACTTACGAGCAGTACTTC. Residues: CAISESTTYEQYF. The V and J genes are TRBV10-3 and TRBJ2-7; D unresolved. CDR1 ENHRY and CDR2 SYGVKD come from the germline V gene. V lost 0 bases to trimming and J lost 4 bases, with 7 bases between them. This CDR3 has 13 amino acids.

This sequence joins TRBV6-1 and TRBJ1-1; D might be TRBD1 (5 bases). Trimming stripped 9 bases from V and 8 bases from J, with 25 bases between. Germline V CDR1 and CDR2: MNHNS, SASEGT. CDR3 length: 15 residues. CDR3 sequence: CASQKWITGGGEAFF. The CDR3 nucleotides are TGTGCCAGTCAAAAGTGGATTACAGGTGGAGGAGAAGCTTTCTTT.

This clone was detected only a few times. This chain uses TRBV6-4 with TRBJ2-3, with 9 bases aligning to TRBD2. Germline CDR1 is MRHNA and CDR2 is SNTAGT. This CDR3 comprises 15 residues. The J segment lost 6 bases and the V segment lost 0 bases, leaving 4 bases of the junction unmatched. The CDR3 protein is CASSDSAGGMDTQYF. Here the CDR3 DNA reads TGTGCCAGCAGTGACTCGGCGGGGGGGATGGATACGCAGTATTTT.

The V and J genes are TRBV13 and TRBJ2-1, with 7 bases lining up with TRBD2. Germline-derived CDR1 and CDR2 are PRHDT and FYEKMQ (reference sequence). This CDR3 has 16 amino acids. J was trimmed by 6 bases and V by 1 base; bases with no gene match: 9. The CDR3 coding sequence is TGTGCCAGCAGCTTAGCTGGCGGGACTAAGGGCAATGAGCAGTTCTTC. It codes for CASSLAGGTKGNEQFF. The full variable domain, rest sourced from reference TRBV13 and TRBJ2-1, is AAGVIQSPRHLIKEKRETATLKCYPIPRHDTVYWYQQGPGQDPQFLISFYEKMQSDKGSIPDRFSAQQFSDYHSELNMSSLELGDSALYFCASSLAGGTKGNEQFFGPGTRLTVL.

The J gene is TRBJ1-3, the V gene TRBV2; TRBD1 aligns across 7 bases. Germline V gene lookup returns CDR1 SNHLY and CDR2 FYNNEI. This CDR3 region has 13 residues. The V gene end was trimmed by 10 bases and the J gene end by 0 bases; junction bases not matched to a gene: 3. The CDR3 sequence: CAIDRASGNTIYF. DNA for the CDR3: TGTGCCATTGACAGGGCCTCTGGAAACACCATATATTTT.

The chain links TRBV7-9 to TRBJ2-2, with D hard to call. The germline V gene encodes CDR1 SEHNR and CDR2 FQNEAQ (reference sequence). The CDR3 sequence is 13 residues long. V shed 5 bases and J shed 7 bases, with 11 bases lying between them. CDR3: CASSLDNIGELFF. The CDR3 DNA is TGTGCCAGCAGCCTCGACAATATCGGGGAGCTGTTTTTT.

This clone was observed once. The V call is TRBV11-2, the J call TRBJ1-3; 10 bases agree with TRBD1. Germline V gene sequence: CDR1 SGHAT, CDR2 FQNNGV. Germline trimming cut 5 bases from V and 0 bases from J; bases unmatched to any gene: 4. This CDR3 is built from 16 residues. CDR3 sequence reads: CASSGTGASSGNTIYF. The CDR3 DNA reads as TGTGCCAGCAGCGGGACAGGGGCCAGCTCTGGAAACACCATATATTTT.

This sequence joins TRBV6-6 and TRBJ2-1; TRBD2 matches 9 bases. CDR3 size: 16 residues. Germline values: CDR1 MNHNY, CDR2 SVGAGI (reference sequence). Trimming removed 3 bases from V and 9 bases from J; junction bases left unmatched: 12. The CDR3 DNA is TGTGCCAGCAGTTATAACCCCCTAGCGGGAAGTTTTGAGCAGTTCTTC. It is translated as CASSYNPLAGSFEQFF.

The V gene is TRBV30, the J gene TRBJ1-1, with TRBD1 as a possible D gene (5 bases). CDR1 and CDR2 (germline): GTSNPN, SVGIG (reference sequence). The CDR3 length is 13 residues. Trimming took 0 bases from V and 4 from J, leaving 9 bases between them. The chain's CDR3 is CAWSVLGGTEAFF. Written as DNA, the CDR3 is TGTGCCTGGAGTGTACTGGGGGGCACTGAAGCTTTCTTT.

The chain is built from TRBV28 and TRBJ2-7; the D gene is possibly TRBD1 (5 bases). V lost 4 bases, J lost 0 bases, and 13 bases lay in between. CDR1 is MDHEN, CDR2 SYDVKM, per germline. This CDR3 is built from 15 residues. The CDR3 here is CASSSPDSSSYEQYF. CDR3 nucleotide sequence: TGTGCCAGCAGTTCCCCCGACAGTAGCTCCTACGAGCAGTACTTC.

V usage is TRBV21-1 and J usage is TRBJ2-7; the table assigns TRBD1, which was not confirmed against the DNA. TRBV21-1 is deemed a pseudogene. The CDR3 is 15 residues long. The CDR3 coding sequence is TGTGCCAGCCCACTACCCGGGACAGCACCCTACGAGCAGTACTTC. Translated, it gives CASPLPGTAPYEQYF.

The V and J genes are TRBV4-3 and TRBJ2-2; D might be TRBD1 (5 bases). This CDR3 is 15 amino acids long. The V gene lost 0 bases and the J gene lost 4 bases, with 9 bases spanning the gap. CDR1 is LGHNA, CDR2 YSLEER, per germline. The CDR3: CASSQEGLSTGELFF. Written as DNA, the CDR3 is TGCGCCAGCAGCCAAGAGGGGCTCAGCACCGGGGAGCTGTTTTTT.

The sample holds a few counts of this clone. The gene calls are TRBV7-9 and TRBJ2-7, with 8 bases that match TRBD2. The V segment lost 2 bases and the J segment 3 bases; nucleotides outside the gene matches: 3. Germline CDR1 is SEHNR and CDR2 is FQNEAQ (reference sequence). The CDR3 is 14 residues long. The CDR3 spells CASSLTGTSYEQYF. In DNA, the CDR3 is TGTGCCAGCAGCTTAACCGGGACTAGCTACGAGCAGTACTTC. Variable domain in full (rest from reference TRBV7-9 and TRBJ2-7): DTGVSQNPRHKITKRGQNVTFRCDPISEHNRLYWYRQTLGQGPEFLTYFQNEAQLEKSRLLSDRFSAERPKGSFSTLEIQRTEQGDSAMYLCASSLTGTSYEQYFGPGTRLTVT.

V and J are TRBV7-3 and TRBJ2-1, with 11 nucleotides matching TRBD1. The CDR3 totals 17 residues. The germline V gene encodes CDR1 SGHTA and CDR2 FQGTGA. V trimming: 3 bases; J trimming: 2 bases; junction bases outside the gene matches: 6. The CDR3 DNA is TGTGCCAGCAGCTTCTCCGGGACAGGGGGGACCTACAATGAGCAGTTCTTC. Translated: CASSFSGTGGTYNEQFF.

The rearrangement uses TRBV10-3 and TRBJ2-7; 7 nucleotides align to TRBD1. Germline-derived CDR1 and CDR2 are ENHRY and SYGVKD. The CDR3 is made up of 14 amino acids. V gave up 2 bases and J gave up 2 bases; unmatched junction bases: 3. CDR3 sequence reads: CAISEEDRPYEQYF. In DNA form, the CDR3 reads TGTGCCATCAGTGAGGAGGACAGGCCCTACGAGCAGTACTTC.

V usage is TRBV28 and J usage is TRBJ1-5; TRBD1 aligns across 8 bases. J gave up 1 base and V 4 bases, and 3 bases lay outside the gene matches. CDR1 is MDHEN, CDR2 SYDVKM, per germline. This CDR3 region has 15 residues. In DNA, the CDR3 is TGTGCCAGCAGTTGGACAGGGAAGAGCAATCAGCCCCAGCATTTT. Its protein product is CASSWTGKSNQPQHF.

J is TRBJ1-2 and V is TRBV9; possibly TRBD1 for D (6 bases). Germline V gene sequence: CDR1 SGDLS, CDR2 YYNGEE. The length of the CDR3 is 13 residues. The ends were cut back, 0 bases at V and 4 bases at J, with 7 bases in the middle. CDR3 residues: CASSVEDSYGYTF. In DNA form, the CDR3 reads TGTGCCAGCAGCGTAGAGGACAGCTATGGCTACACCTTC.

DNA for the CDR3: TGCAGTGCCTCAAATGAGCAGTTCTTC. Translating it yields CSASNEQFF. J is TRBJ2-1 and V is TRBV20-1, with D uncertain. CDR3 size: 9 residues. Trimming removed 6 bases at V and 7 bases at J, with 4 bases between. The germline CDR1 and CDR2 sequences are DFQATT and SNEGSKA (reference sequence).

V usage is TRBV25-1 and J usage is TRBJ2-2; D is unclear. The V and J ends lost 1 base and 8 bases respectively, with 11 bases between them. There are 14 residues in the CDR3. Germline lookup yields CDR1 MGHDK and CDR2 SYGVNS. The CDR3 sequence: CASSESSLSGELFF. CDR3 nucleotide sequence: TGTGCCAGCAGTGAATCCTCCCTTTCTGGGGAGCTGTTTTTT.

The V and J genes are TRBV11-2 and TRBJ1-2; D perhaps matches TRBD1 (6 bases). Germline V gene data show CDR1 as SGHAT and CDR2 as FQNNGV. This CDR3 is built from 13 residues. The V end lost 4 bases, the J end lost 8 bases, and 14 bases lay between the germline ends. CDR3 residues: CASSSLGQLGYTF. The CDR3 DNA reads as TGTGCCAGCAGCTCCCTTGGACAGTTAGGCTACACCTTC.

The J gene is TRBJ2-7, the V gene TRBV4-1; D possibly corresponds to TRBD2 (5 bases). V was shortened by 3 bases and J by 2 bases, with 14 bases between the two germline ends. Germline V gene sequence: CDR1 MGHRA, CDR2 YSYEKL. The CDR3 extends over 15 amino acids. The CDR3 is CASSQSRATTYEQYF. The CDR3 DNA sequence: TGCGCCAGCAGCCAGTCGAGGGCCACCACCTACGAGCAGTACTTC.